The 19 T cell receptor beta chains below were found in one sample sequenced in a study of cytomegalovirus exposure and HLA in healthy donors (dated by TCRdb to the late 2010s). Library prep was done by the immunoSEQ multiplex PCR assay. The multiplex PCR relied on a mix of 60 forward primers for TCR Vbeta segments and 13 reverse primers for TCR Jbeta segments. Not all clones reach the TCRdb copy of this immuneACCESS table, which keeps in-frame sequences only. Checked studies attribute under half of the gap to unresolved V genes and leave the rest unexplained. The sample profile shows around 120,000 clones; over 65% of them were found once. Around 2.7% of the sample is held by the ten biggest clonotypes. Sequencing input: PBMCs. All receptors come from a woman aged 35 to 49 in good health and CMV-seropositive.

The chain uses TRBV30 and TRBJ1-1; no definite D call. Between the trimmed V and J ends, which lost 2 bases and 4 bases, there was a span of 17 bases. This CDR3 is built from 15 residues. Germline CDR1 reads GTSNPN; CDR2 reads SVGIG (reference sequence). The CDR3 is CAWSLTGRWGTEAFF. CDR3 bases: TGTGCCTGGAGTCTCACGGGAAGGTGGGGCACTGAAGCTTTCTTT. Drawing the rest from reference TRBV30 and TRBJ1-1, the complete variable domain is SQTIHQWPATLVQPVGSPLSLECTVEGTSNPNLYWYRQAAGRGLQLLFYSVGIGQISSEVPQNLSASRPQDRQFILSSKKLLLSDSGFYLCAWSLTGRWGTEAFFGQGTRLTVV.

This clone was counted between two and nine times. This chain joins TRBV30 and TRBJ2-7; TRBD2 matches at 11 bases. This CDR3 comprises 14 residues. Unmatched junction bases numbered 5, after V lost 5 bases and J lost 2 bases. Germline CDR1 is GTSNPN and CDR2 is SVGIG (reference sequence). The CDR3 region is CAWAGTSGPYEQYF. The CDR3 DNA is TGTGCCTGGGCCGGGACTAGCGGACCCTACGAGCAGTACTTC. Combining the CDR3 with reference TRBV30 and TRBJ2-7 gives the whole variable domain SQTIHQWPATLVQPVGSPLSLECTVEGTSNPNLYWYRQAAGRGLQLLFYSVGIGQISSEVPQNLSASRPQDRQFILSSKKLLLSDSGFYLCAWAGTSGPYEQYFGPGTRLTVT.

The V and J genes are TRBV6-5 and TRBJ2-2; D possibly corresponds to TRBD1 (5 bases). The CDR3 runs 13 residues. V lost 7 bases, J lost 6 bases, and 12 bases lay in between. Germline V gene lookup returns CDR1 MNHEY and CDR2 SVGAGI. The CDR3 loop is CASTQGDAGELFF. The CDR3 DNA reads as TGTGCCAGCACCCAGGGCGACGCCGGGGAGCTGTTTTTT.

The CDR3 loop is CASSPDRAFRQPQHF. For the CDR3, the DNA is TGTGCCAGCAGCCCTGACAGGGCCTTCCGGCAGCCCCAGCATTTT. The chain joins TRBV7-2 to TRBJ1-5, with 7 nucleotides matching TRBD1. J lost 7 bases, V lost 5 bases, and 11 bases had no gene match. The CDR3 has 15 amino acids. Germline CDR1 reads SGHTA; CDR2 reads FQGNSA.

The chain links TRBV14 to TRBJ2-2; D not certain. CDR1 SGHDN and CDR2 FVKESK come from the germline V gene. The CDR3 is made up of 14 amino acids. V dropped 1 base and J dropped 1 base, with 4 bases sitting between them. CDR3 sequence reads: CASSQAWNTGELFF. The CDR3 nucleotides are TGTGCCAGCAGCCAAGCTTGGAACACCGGGGAGCTGTTTTTT.

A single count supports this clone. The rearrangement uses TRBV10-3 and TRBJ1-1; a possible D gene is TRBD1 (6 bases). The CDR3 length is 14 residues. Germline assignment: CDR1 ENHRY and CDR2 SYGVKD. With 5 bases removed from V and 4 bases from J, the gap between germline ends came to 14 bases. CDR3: CAISQQGPGTEAFF. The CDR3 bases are TGTGCCATCAGTCAACAGGGCCCGGGCACTGAAGCTTTCTTT.

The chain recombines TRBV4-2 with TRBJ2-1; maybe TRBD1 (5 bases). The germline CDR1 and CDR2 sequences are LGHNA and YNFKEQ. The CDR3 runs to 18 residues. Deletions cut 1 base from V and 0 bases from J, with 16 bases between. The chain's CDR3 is CASSQAITTASSYNEQFF. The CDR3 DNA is TGTGCCAGCAGCCAAGCAATAACGACAGCTAGCTCCTACAATGAGCAGTTCTTC.

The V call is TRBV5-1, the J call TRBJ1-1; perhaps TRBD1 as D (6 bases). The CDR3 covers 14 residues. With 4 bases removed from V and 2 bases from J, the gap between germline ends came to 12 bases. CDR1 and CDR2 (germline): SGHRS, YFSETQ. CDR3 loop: CASSSRGPNTEAFF. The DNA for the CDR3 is TGCGCCAGCAGCAGCAGGGGCCCCAACACTGAAGCTTTCTTT.

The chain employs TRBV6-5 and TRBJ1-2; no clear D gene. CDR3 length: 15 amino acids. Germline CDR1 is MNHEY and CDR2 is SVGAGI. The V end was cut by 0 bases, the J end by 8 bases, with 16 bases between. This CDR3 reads CASSYSPAADPGYTF. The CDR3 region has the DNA TGTGCCAGCAGTTACTCGCCTGCGGCGGATCCCGGCTACACCTTC.

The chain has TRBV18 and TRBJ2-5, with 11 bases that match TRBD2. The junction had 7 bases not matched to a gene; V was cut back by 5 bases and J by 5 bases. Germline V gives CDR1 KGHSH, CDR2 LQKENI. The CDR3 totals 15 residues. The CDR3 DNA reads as TGTGCCAGCTCATGGGGGACTAGCGGAGGGGAGACCCAGTACTTC. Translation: CASSWGTSGGETQYF.

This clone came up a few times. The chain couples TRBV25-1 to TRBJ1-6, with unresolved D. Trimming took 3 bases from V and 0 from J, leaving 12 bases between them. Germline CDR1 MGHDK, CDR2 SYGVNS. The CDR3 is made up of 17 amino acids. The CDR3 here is CASSDAATSSYNSPLHF. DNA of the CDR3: TGTGCCAGCAGTGATGCGGCTACGAGCTCCTATAATTCACCCCTCCACTTT.

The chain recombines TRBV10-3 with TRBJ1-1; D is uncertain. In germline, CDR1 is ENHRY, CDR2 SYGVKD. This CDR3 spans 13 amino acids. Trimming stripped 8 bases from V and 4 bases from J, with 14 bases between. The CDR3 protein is CAIHPGGSTEAFF. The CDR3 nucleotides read TGTGCCATCCACCCGGGTGGTAGCACTGAAGCTTTCTTT.

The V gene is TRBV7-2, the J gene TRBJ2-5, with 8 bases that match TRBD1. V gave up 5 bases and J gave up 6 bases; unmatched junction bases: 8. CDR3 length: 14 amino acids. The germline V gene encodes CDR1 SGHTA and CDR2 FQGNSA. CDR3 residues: CASSPGGQAKTQYF. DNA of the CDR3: TGTGCCAGCAGCCCCGGGGGACAGGCGAAGACCCAGTACTTC. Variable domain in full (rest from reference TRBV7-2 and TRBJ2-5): GAGVSQSPSNKVTEKGKDVELRCDPISGHTALYWYRQSLGQGLEFLIYFQGNSAPDKSGLPSDRFSAERTGGSVSTLTIQRTQQEDSAVYLCASSPGGQAKTQYFGPGTRLLVL.

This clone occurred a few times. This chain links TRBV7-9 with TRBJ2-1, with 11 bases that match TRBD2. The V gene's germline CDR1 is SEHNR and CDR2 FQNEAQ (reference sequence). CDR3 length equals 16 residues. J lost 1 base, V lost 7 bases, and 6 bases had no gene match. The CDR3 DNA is TGTGCCAGCACCGGGACTAGCGGAGTGTCCTACAATGAGCAGTTCTTC. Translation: CASTGTSGVSYNEQFF.

CDR3 sequence: CASSPGGLVNNEQYF. CDR3 DNA sequence: TGTGCCAGCAGCCCAGGGGGACTAGTGAACAACGAGCAGTACTTC. The chain employs TRBV7-2 and TRBJ2-7; perhaps TRBD2 as D (8 bases). The CDR3 totals 15 residues. The germline CDR1 and CDR2 sequences are SGHTA and FQGNSA. The V gene lost 5 bases and the J gene lost 5 bases, with 19 bases spanning the gap.

Here the CDR3 reads CSVQRLAAPETQYF. As DNA, the CDR3 is TGCAGCGTTCAAAGACTAGCGGCCCCAGAGACCCAGTACTTC. The rearrangement links TRBV29-1 to TRBJ2-5; 9 positions match TRBD2. V lost 5 bases and J lost 4; bases outside the gene matches: 8. Per the germline V gene, CDR1 is SQVTM and CDR2 is ANQGSEA. The CDR3 is 14 residues long.

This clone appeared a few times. This chain's CDR3 is CASSTGQGTEKLFF. CDR3 nucleotides: TGTGCCAGCAGCACGGGACAGGGCACTGAAAAACTGTTTTTT. This rearrangement joins TRBV7-9 to TRBJ1-4; 9 positions match TRBD1. The J segment lost 7 bases and the V segment lost 5 bases, leaving 5 bases of the junction unmatched. CDR1 SEHNR and CDR2 FQNEAQ come from the germline V gene (reference sequence). This CDR3 has 14 residues. Based on the CDR3 plus reference TRBV7-9 and TRBJ1-4, the full variable domain is DTGVSQNPRHKITKRGQNVTFRCDPISEHNRLYWYRQTLGQGPEFLTYFQNEAQLEKSRLLSDRFSAERPKGSFSTLEIQRTEQGDSAMYLCASSTGQGTEKLFFGSGTQLSVL.

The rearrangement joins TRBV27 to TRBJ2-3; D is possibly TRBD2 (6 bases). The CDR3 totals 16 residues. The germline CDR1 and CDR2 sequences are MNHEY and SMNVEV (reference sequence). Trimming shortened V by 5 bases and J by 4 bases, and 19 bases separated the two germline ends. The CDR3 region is CASSVAYEWGADTQYF. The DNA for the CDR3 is TGTGCCAGCAGTGTAGCCTATGAGTGGGGGGCAGATACGCAGTATTTT.

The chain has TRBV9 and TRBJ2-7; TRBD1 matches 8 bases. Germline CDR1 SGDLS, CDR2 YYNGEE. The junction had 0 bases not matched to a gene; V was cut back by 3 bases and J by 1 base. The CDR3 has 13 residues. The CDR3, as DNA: TGTGCCAGCAGCGGGACAGGGTCCTACGAGCAGTACTTC. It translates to CASSGTGSYEQYF.